The 23 T cell receptor beta chains below come from one sample, sequenced in a study of OX40 agonist ivuxolimab in advanced cancers. This table comes from immunoSEQ multiplex PCR, and its TCRdb copy is limited to in-frame clones, with some not included. The sample contains about 50,000 clones, approximately 90% of which appear only once. This specimen consisted of CD4+ or CD8+ T cells sorted from blood, obtained in a trial of the OX40 agonist ivuxolimab. These TCRs come from an adult with an advanced solid tumor such as melanoma, head and neck, liver or kidney cancer.

Details on this clone: The junction shows a germline mismatch at one end, possibly a read error. The V call is TRBV5-1, the J call TRBJ2-2; 12 bases map to TRBD1. The CDR3 spans 16 residues. Germline V lookup: CDR1 SGHRS, CDR2 YFSETQ. The CDR3 is CASSSGQGANTGEPFF. In DNA, the CDR3 is TGCGCCAGCAGCTCGGGACAGGGGGCGAACACCGGGGAGCCGTTTTTT.

The genes are TRBV5-5 and TRBJ2-3; the D gene is possibly TRBD2 (5 bases). CDR1 SGHKS and CDR2 YYEKEE come from the germline V gene (reference sequence). Deletions cut 2 bases from V and 4 bases from J, with 11 bases between. The CDR3 spans 14 residues. The CDR3 nucleotides are TGTGCCAGCAGCTTTGGTGCCGGGGCAGATACGCAGTATTTT. This translates into CASSFGAGADTQYF. Together with reference TRBV5-5 and TRBJ2-3, the CDR3 gives the full variable domain: DAGVTQSPTHLIKTRGQQVTLRCSPISGHKSVSWYQQVLGQGPQFIFQYYEKEERGRGNFPDRFSARQFPNYSSELNVNALLLGDSALYLCASSFGAGADTQYFGPGTRLTVL.

The V and J genes are TRBV9 and TRBJ2-7; D possibly corresponds to TRBD1 (5 bases). This CDR3 has 15 amino acids. Germline assignment: CDR1 SGDLS and CDR2 YYNGEE. With 0 bases removed from V and 3 bases from J, the gap between germline ends came to 13 bases. CDR3 residues: CASSVAQGGGYEQYF. The DNA for the CDR3 is TGTGCCAGCAGCGTAGCGCAGGGTGGTGGCTACGAGCAGTACTTC.

The sample holds one count of this clone. This sequence joins TRBV19 and TRBJ1-6, with D possibly matching TRBD1 (5 bases). V lost 6 bases and J 6 bases, leaving 12 bases between the germline ends. The CDR3 is 14 amino acids. Germline V gene lookup returns CDR1 LNHDA and CDR2 SQIVND (reference sequence). Here the CDR3 reads CASRRDRTNSPLHF. The CDR3 DNA reads TGTGCCAGTAGGAGAGACAGAACTAATTCACCCCTCCACTTT.

This chain uses TRBV7-2 with TRBJ1-1; D is uncertain. Germline CDR1 is SGHTA and CDR2 is FQGNSA. The CDR3 consists of 12 residues. Trimming left V 2 bases short and J 0 bases short, with 1 base between. The CDR3 reads CASSLMNTEAFF. CDR3 sequence (DNA): TGTGCCAGCAGCTTAATGAACACTGAAGCTTTCTTT.

The rearrangement links TRBV7-9 to TRBJ2-3; possibly TRBD1 or TRBD2 for D (5 bases each). The CDR3 is 15 residues long. The ends were cut back, 5 bases at V and 6 bases at J, with 18 bases in the middle. Germline CDR1 is SEHNR and CDR2 is FQNEAQ (reference sequence). The CDR3 region has the DNA TGTGCCAGCAGCACCCAATACGTCGAGGGGGATACGCAGTATTTT. Amino acids: CASSTQYVEGDTQYF.

The chain has TRBV5-6 and TRBJ2-7; 7 bases are a match to TRBD1. The germline V gene has CDR1 SGHDT and CDR2 YYEEEE. This CDR3 has 15 amino acids. J gave up 0 bases and V 5 bases, and 8 bases lay outside the gene matches. The CDR3 loop reads CASSYGTESSYEQYF. The CDR3, as DNA: TGTGCCAGCAGTTATGGGACAGAGAGCTCCTACGAGCAGTACTTC.

The chain has TRBV27 and TRBJ2-3; TRBD2 agrees at 13 bases. This CDR3 has 16 residues. Germline V gene lookup returns CDR1 MNHEY and CDR2 SMNVEV (reference sequence). V lost 3 bases to trimming and J lost 4 bases; unmatched junction nucleotides: 4. The CDR3 loop reads CASSFLLAGGPDTQYF. CDR3 DNA sequence: TGTGCCAGCAGTTTCCTACTAGCGGGAGGGCCAGATACGCAGTATTTT.

The rearrangement links TRBV6-6 to TRBJ2-5; 7 bases agree with TRBD1. Germline CDR1 and CDR2: MNHNY and SVGAGI (reference sequence). J gave up 7 bases and V 0 bases, and 8 bases lay outside the gene matches. CDR3 size: 15 residues. The CDR3 region is CASSYSRDRVGTQYF. Written as DNA, the CDR3 is TGTGCCAGCAGTTACTCAAGAGACAGGGTCGGGACCCAGTACTTC.

This clone came up a few times. The rearrangement links TRBV7-9 to TRBJ2-7; D may be TRBD2 (5 bases). Germline CDR1 is SEHNR and CDR2 is FQNEAQ (reference sequence). Trimming removed 5 bases from V and 7 bases from J, with 15 bases in between. This CDR3 region has 13 residues. This chain's CDR3 is CASSTSVTGEQYF. The DNA for the CDR3 is TGTGCCAGCAGCACAAGTGTTACGGGGGAGCAGTACTTC.

This chain uses TRBV7-9 with TRBJ1-5, with D maybe TRBD1 (5 bases). Germline lookup yields CDR1 SEHNR and CDR2 FQNEAQ (reference sequence). The CDR3 extends over 13 amino acids. V lost 4 bases, J lost 5 bases, and 9 bases lay in between. This chain's CDR3 is CASSSTGDQPQHF. In DNA form, the CDR3 reads TGTGCCAGCAGCTCCACAGGCGATCAGCCCCAGCATTTT.

The chain combines TRBV30 with TRBJ2-5; D might be TRBD1 or TRBD2, each matching 7 bases. Deletions cut 2 bases from V and 2 bases from J, with 15 bases between. There are 15 residues in the CDR3. Germline loops: CDR1 GTSNPN, CDR2 SVGIG (reference sequence). CDR3 DNA sequence: TGTGCCTGGAGTACAGGGGACGGGGGGCAAGAGACCCAGTACTTC. It encodes CAWSTGDGGQETQYF.

The table lists this clone with a count of one. The J gene is TRBJ1-4, the V gene TRBV13; D unresolved. CDR3 length: 14 residues. Germline CDR1 is PRHDT and CDR2 is FYEKMQ (reference sequence). The germline V and J ends were trimmed by 5 bases and 4 bases, with 11 bases remaining between them. The CDR3 loop reads CASSPRGLNEKLFF. CDR3 coding DNA: TGTGCCAGCAGCCCCCGGGGTCTTAATGAAAAACTGTTTTTT. The entire variable domain, with the rest obtained from reference TRBV13 and TRBJ1-4, is as follows: AAGVIQSPRHLIKEKRETATLKCYPIPRHDTVYWYQQGPGQDPQFLISFYEKMQSDKGSIPDRFSAQQFSDYHSELNMSSLELGDSALYFCASSPRGLNEKLFFGSGTQLSVL.

CDR3 nucleotide sequence: TGTGCCAGCAGTACCTCCGTTTGGGCAGCAACCTACACAGATACGCAGTATTTT. Protein: CASSTSVWAATYTDTQYF. The chain recombines TRBV28 with TRBJ2-3; D is uncertain. Germline V CDR1 and CDR2: MDHEN, SYDVKM. The germline V and J ends were trimmed by 5 bases and 2 bases, with 23 bases remaining between them. The CDR3 is made up of 18 amino acids.

The genes are TRBV7-9 and TRBJ2-5, with TRBD1 identical over 9 bases. V lost 5 bases, J lost 5 bases, and 12 bases stayed unmatched. This CDR3 region has 16 residues. CDR1 SEHNR and CDR2 FQNEAQ come from the germline V gene (reference sequence). Written as DNA, the CDR3 is TGTGCCAGCAGCACCTCACTGGACAGGGGTTATGAGACCCAGTACTTC. This encodes CASSTSLDRGYETQYF.

CDR3 sequence: CASSKDGDSYPYEQYF. The CDR3 DNA reads as TGTGCCAGCAGCAAAGATGGGGACTCCTACCCCTACGAGCAGTACTTC. The chain joins TRBV21-1 to TRBJ2-7; TRBD2 is the table's D call, not checked against the DNA. TRBV21-1 is deemed a pseudogene. This CDR3 has 16 residues.

The gene calls are TRBV28 and TRBJ1-3; D is unresolved. Trimming shortened V by 2 bases and J by 0 bases, and 14 bases separated the two germline ends. CDR3 length equals 17 residues. Germline CDR1 MDHEN, CDR2 SYDVKM. DNA of the CDR3: TGTGCCAGCAGTTTAGCTGGGTTTCCCTTCTCTGGAAACACCATATATTTT. Translation gives CASSLAGFPFSGNTIYF.

This clone occurred a few times. The J gene is TRBJ2-2, the V gene TRBV10-3; 10 positions agree with TRBD2. CDR3 size: 17 residues. Germline lookup yields CDR1 ENHRY and CDR2 SYGVKD. Trimming at V came to 2 bases and at J to 0 bases, leaving 3 bases not matched to a gene. CDR3 bases: TGTGCCATCAGTGAGACTAGCGGGACCGCGAACACCGGGGAGCTGTTTTTT. Protein product: CAISETSGTANTGELFF.

The rearrangement uses TRBV25-1 and TRBJ2-4; 8 bases align to TRBD1. CDR3 length equals 14 residues. The V gene end was trimmed by 3 bases and the J gene end by 9 bases; junction bases not matched to a gene: 7. Germline V gives CDR1 MGHDK, CDR2 SYGVNS. The DNA for the CDR3 is TGTGCCAGCAGTGAGGGGACAGGCAACGGCATTCAGTACTTC. It specifies CASSEGTGNGIQYF.

The chain recombines TRBV7-6 with TRBJ1-3; D uncertain. Germline values: CDR1 SGHVS, CDR2 FNYEAQ. The CDR3 is made up of 15 amino acids. Trimming stripped 5 bases from V and 2 bases from J, with 13 bases between. For the CDR3, the DNA is TGTGCCAGCAGCCCGGGCCAATTCGCTGGAAACACCATATATTTT. Amino acids: CASSPGQFAGNTIYF.

The chain has TRBV9 and TRBJ2-1; D may be TRBD2 (5 bases). The germline CDR1 and CDR2 sequences are SGDLS and YYNGEE. CDR3 size: 15 residues. With 0 bases removed from V and 5 bases from J, the gap between germline ends came to 12 bases. CDR3 protein: CASSVVGGSDNEQFF. The CDR3 nucleotides are TGTGCCAGCAGCGTAGTCGGCGGTAGCGACAATGAGCAGTTCTTC.

This clone is termed medium-sized (0.01 to 0.1%). The chain employs TRBV5-1 and TRBJ1-2; TRBD1 matches at 8 bases. The V gene end was trimmed by 3 bases and the J gene end by 5 bases; junction bases not matched to a gene: 6. The CDR3 is 14 amino acids. The germline V gene encodes CDR1 SGHRS and CDR2 YFSETQ. The chain's CDR3 is CASSSGGMWYGYTF. In DNA form, the CDR3 reads TGCGCCAGCAGCTCAGGGGGCATGTGGTATGGCTACACCTTC.

By share, this clone counts as medium-sized. The rearrangement uses TRBV4-3 and TRBJ2-2; tentative D call: TRBD1 (5 bases). V lost 0 bases, J lost 6 bases, and 5 bases lay in between. CDR1 LGHNA and CDR2 YSLEER come from the germline V gene. The CDR3 is 13 residues long. CDR3 nucleotides: TGCGCCAGCAGCCAAGACAGGGCCGGGGAGCTGTTTTTT. Encoded protein: CASSQDRAGELFF.